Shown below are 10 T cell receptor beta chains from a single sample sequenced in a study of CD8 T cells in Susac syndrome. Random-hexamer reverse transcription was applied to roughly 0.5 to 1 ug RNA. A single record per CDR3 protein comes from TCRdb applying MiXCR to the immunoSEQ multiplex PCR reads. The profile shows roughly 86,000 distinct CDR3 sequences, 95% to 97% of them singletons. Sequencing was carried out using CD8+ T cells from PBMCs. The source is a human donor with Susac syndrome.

As DNA, the CDR3 is TGTGCCAGTACCCCTGGGGCCGGACAGGGGCCACCAGCGTATTTT. Translating gives CASTPGAGQGPPAYF. The V and J genes are TRBV19 and TRBJ2-3; TRBD1 aligns across 9 bases. Germline V lookup: CDR1 LNHDA, CDR2 SQIVND (reference sequence). J was trimmed by 14 bases and V by 7 bases; bases with no gene match: 19. This CDR3 region has 15 residues.

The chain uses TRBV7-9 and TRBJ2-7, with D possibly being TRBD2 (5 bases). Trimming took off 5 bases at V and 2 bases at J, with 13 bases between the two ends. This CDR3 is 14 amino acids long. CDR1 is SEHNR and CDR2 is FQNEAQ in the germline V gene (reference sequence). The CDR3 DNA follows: TGTGCCAGCAGCCCCGTCCTAGCCGCCTACGAGCAGTACTTC. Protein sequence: CASSPVLAAYEQYF.

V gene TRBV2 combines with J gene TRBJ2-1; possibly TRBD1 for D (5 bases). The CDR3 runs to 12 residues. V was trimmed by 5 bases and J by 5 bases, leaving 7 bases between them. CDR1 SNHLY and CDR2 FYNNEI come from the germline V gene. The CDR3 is CASSPTDNEQFF. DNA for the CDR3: TGTGCCAGCAGTCCGACAGACAATGAGCAGTTCTTC.

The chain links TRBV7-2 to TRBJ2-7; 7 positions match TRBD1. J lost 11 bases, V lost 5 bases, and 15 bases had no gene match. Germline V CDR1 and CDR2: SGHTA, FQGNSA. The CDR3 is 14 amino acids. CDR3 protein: CASSPRDSPLGEYF. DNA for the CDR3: TGTGCCAGCAGCCCAAGGGACAGTCCCCTCGGGGAGTACTTC.

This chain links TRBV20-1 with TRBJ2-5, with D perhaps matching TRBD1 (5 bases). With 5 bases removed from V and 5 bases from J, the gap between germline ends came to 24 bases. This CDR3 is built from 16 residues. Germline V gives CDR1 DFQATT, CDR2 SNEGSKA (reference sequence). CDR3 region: CSAWKQTGAYGETQYF. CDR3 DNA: TGCAGTGCTTGGAAGCAAACTGGGGCCTACGGGGAGACCCAGTACTTC.

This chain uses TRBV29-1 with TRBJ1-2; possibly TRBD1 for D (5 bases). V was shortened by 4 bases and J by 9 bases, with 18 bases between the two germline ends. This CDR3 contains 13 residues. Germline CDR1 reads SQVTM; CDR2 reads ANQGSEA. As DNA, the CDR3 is TGCAGCGTTGTGGGACCCCTGGCGGGTCGCTACACCTTC. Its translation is CSVVGPLAGRYTF.

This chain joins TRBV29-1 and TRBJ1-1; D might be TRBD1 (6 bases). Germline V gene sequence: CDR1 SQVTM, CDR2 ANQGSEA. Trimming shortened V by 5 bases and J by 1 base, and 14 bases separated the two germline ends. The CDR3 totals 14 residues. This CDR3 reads CSVIHRVANTEAFF. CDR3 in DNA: TGCAGCGTTATACACAGGGTTGCGAACACTGAAGCTTTCTTT. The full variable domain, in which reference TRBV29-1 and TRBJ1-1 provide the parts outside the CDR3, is SAVISQKPSRDICQRGTSLTIQCQVDSQVTMMFWYRQQPGQSLTLIATANQGSEATYESGFVIDKFPISRPNLTFSTLTVSNMSPEDSSIYLCSVIHRVANTEAFFGQGTRLTVV.

CDR3 region: CSARDQGRGSYEQYF. The CDR3 DNA sequence: TGCAGTGCTAGGGACCAGGGTCGGGGCTCCTACGAGCAGTACTTC. The chain employs TRBV20-1 and TRBJ2-7; tentatively, D is TRBD1 or TRBD2 (5 bases each). This CDR3 has 15 amino acids. Per the germline V gene, CDR1 is DFQATT and CDR2 is SNEGSKA (reference sequence). Trimming shortened V by 3 bases and J by 0 bases, and 15 bases separated the two germline ends.

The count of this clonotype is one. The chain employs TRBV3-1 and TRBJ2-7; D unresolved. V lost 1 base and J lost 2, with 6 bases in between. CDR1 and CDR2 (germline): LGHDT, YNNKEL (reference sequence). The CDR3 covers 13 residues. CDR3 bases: TGTGCCAGCAGCCAAGCAGATGCCTACGAGCAGTACTTC. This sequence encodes CASSQADAYEQYF.

In nucleotides, the CDR3 is TGCAGCGTTGAAGAATTGAGGTCCACTGAAGCTTTCTTT. Protein: CSVEELRSTEAFF. The chain employs TRBV29-1 and TRBJ1-1; D is ambiguous. Looked up from germline, CDR1 is SQVTM and CDR2 is ANQGSEA. The V gene lost 0 bases and the J gene lost 4 bases, with 9 bases spanning the gap. The CDR3 extends over 13 amino acids.